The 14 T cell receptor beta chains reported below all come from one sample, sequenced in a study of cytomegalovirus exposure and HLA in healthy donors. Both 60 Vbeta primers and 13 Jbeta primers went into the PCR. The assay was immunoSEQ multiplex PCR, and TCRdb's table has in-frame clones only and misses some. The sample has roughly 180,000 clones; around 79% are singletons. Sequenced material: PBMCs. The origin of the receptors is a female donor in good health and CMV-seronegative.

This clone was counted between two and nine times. In DNA form, the CDR3 reads TGCGCCAGCAGAGAAGCTAGCGACTACAATGAGCAGTTCTTC. Its protein product is CASREASDYNEQFF. V and J are TRBV10-2 and TRBJ2-1; the D gene is possibly TRBD2 (6 bases). Germline V CDR1 and CDR2: WSHSY, SAAADI. V shed 6 bases and J shed 3 bases, with 12 bases lying between them. The CDR3 length is 14 residues.

Written as DNA, the CDR3 is TGTGCCAGCAGCTCTCAGGGCAGAGAGCCGCAGTATTTT. Its translation: CASSSQGREPQYF. V usage is TRBV5-4 and J usage is TRBJ2-3, with D possibly TRBD1 on 5 matching bases. V was cut by 3 bases and J by 10 bases, with 15 bases left in between. The CDR3 is 13 amino acids. From germline, CDR1 is SGHNT and CDR2 YYREEE (reference sequence).

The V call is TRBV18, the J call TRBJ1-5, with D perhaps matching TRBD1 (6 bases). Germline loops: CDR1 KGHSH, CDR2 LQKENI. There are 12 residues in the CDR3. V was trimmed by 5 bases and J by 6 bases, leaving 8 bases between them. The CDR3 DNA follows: TGTGCCAGCTCATCGACAGGTCAGCCCCAGCATTTT. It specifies CASSSTGQPQHF.

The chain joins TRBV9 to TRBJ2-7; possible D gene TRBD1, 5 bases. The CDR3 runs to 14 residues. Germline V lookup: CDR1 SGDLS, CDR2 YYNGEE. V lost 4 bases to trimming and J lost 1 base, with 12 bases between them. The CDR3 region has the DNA TGTGCCAGCAGCCCACAGGACAAGTCCTACGAGCAGTACTTC. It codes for CASSPQDKSYEQYF.

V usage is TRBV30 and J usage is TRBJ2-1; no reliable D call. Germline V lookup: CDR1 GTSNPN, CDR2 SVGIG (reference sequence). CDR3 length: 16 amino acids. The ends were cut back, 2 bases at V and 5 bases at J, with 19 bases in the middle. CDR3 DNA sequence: TGTGCCTGGAGTCCTGGTTTGCGCATCTTAAACAATGAGCAGTTCTTC. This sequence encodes CAWSPGLRILNNEQFF.

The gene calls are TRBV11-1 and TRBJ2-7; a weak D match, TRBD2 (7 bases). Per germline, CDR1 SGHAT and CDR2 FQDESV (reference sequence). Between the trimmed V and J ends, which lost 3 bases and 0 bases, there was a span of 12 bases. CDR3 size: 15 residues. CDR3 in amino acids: CASSFRGGASYEQYF. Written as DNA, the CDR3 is TGTGCCAGCAGCTTTAGGGGGGGGGCCTCCTACGAGCAGTACTTC.

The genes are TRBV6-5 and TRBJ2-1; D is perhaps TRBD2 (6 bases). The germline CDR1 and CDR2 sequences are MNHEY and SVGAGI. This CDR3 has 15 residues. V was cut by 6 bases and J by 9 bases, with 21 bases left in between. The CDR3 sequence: CASSSLGGIRAEQFF. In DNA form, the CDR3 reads TGTGCCAGCAGCTCGCTCGGAGGGATTAGGGCTGAGCAGTTCTTC.

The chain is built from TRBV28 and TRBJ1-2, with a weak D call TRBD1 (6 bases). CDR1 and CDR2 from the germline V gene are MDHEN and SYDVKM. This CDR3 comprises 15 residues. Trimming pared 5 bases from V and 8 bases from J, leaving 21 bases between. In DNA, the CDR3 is TGTGCCAGCAGTCTCGTACAGGGAGAGGTTGGGGGCTACACCTTC. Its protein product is CASSLVQGEVGGYTF.

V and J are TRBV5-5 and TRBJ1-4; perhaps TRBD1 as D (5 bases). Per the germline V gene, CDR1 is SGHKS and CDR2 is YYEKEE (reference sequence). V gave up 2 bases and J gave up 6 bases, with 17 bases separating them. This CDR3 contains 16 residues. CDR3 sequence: CASSFSTGTGDEKLFF. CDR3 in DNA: TGTGCCAGCAGCTTTAGTACCGGGACTGGAGATGAAAAACTGTTTTTT.

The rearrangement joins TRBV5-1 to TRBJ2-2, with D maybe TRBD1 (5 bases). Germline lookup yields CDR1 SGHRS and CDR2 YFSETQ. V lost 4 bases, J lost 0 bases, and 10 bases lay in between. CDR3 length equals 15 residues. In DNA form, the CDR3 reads TGCGCCAGCAGCCCTGGACAAGCGAACACCGGGGAGCTGTTTTTT. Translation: CASSPGQANTGELFF.

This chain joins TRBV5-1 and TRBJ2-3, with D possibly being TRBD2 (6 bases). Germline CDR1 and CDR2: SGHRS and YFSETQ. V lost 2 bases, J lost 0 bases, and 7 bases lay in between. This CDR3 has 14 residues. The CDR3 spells CASSLRGSTDTQYF. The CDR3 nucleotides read TGCGCCAGCAGCTTACGGGGGAGCACAGATACGCAGTATTTT.

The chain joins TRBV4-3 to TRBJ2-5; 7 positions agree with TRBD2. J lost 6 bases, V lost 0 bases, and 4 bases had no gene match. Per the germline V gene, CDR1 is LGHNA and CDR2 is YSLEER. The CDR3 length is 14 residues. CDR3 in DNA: TGCGCCAGCAGCCAAGAAGCGGGGACTCAGACCCAGTACTTC. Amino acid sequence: CASSQEAGTQTQYF.

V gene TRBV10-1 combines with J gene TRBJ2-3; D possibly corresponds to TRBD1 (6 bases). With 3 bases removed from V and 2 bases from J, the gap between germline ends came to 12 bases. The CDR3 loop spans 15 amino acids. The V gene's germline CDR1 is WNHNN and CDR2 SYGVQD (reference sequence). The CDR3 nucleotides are TGCGCCAGCAGTGACCAGGGGCGACCCACAGATACGCAGTATTTT. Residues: CASSDQGRPTDTQYF.

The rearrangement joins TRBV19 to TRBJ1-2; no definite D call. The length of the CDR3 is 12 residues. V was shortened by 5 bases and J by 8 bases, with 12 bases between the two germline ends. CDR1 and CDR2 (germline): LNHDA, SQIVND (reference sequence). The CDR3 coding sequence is TGTGCCAGTAGTGCCCGGGTGCCGGGCTACACCTTC. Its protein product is CASSARVPGYTF. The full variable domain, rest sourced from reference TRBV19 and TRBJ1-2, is DGGITQSPKYLFRKEGQNVTLSCEQNLNHDAMYWYRQDPGQGLRLIYYSQIVNDFQKGDIAEGYSVSREKKESFPLTVTSAQKNPTAFYLCASSARVPGYTFGSGTRLTVV.